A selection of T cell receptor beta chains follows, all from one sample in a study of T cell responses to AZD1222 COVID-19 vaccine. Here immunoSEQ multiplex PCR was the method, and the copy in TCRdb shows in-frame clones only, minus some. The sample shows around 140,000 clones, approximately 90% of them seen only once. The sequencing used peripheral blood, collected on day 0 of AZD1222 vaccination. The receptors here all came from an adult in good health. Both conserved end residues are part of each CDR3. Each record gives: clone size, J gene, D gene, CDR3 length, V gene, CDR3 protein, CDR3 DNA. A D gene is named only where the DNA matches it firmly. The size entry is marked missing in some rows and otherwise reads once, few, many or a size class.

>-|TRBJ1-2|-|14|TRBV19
CASSIGTDFYGYTF
TGTGCCAGTAGTATAGGGACAGACTTCTATGGCTACACCTTC
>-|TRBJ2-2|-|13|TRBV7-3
CASSNLNTGELFF
TGTGCCAGCAGTAACTTAAACACCGGGGAGCTGTTTTTT
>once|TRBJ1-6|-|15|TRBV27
CASSSLGSPSSPLHF
TGTGCCAGCAGTTCCCTCGGGAGCCCCAGCTCACCCCTCCACTTT
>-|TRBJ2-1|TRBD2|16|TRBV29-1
CSVGKLAGGQYNEQFF
TGCAGCGTGGGAAAACTAGCGGGGGGGCAGTACAATGAGCAGTTCTTC
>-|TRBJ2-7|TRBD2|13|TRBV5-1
CASGGDPSYEQYF
TGCGCCAGCGGGGGGGATCCCTCCTACGAGCAGTACTTC
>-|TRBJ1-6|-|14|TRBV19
CASSKQGTRSPLHF
TGTGCCAGTAGTAAACAGGGAACGAGGTCACCCCTCCACTTT
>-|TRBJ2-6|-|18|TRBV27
CASSFLSSPGSGANVLTF
TGTGCCAGCAGTTTCCTCTCTTCCCCAGGGTCTGGGGCCAACGTCCTGACTTTC
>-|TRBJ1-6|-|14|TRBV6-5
CASRQGGYNSPLHF
TGTGCCAGCAGGCAGGGAGGGTACAATTCACCCCTCCACTTT
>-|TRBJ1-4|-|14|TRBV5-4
CASSQGQINEKLFF
TGTGCCAGCAGCCAAGGACAGATTAATGAAAAACTGTTTTTT
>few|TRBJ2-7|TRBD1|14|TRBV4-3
CASSRDRGPYEQYF
TGCGCCAGCAGCCGGGACAGGGGTCCCTACGAGCAGTACTTC
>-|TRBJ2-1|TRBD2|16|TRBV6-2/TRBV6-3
CASSLSRGLGLGEQFF
TGTGCCAGCAGTCTCTCCCGAGGACTAGGTCTGGGTGAGCAGTTCTTC
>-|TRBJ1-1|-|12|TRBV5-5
CASTDMNTEAFF
TGTGCCAGCACCGATATGAACACTGAAGCTTTCTTT
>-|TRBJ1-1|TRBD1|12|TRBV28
CAARGPNTEAFF
TGTGCCGCCAGGGGGCCGAACACTGAAGCTTTCTTT
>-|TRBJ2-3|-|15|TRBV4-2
CASSHVGTRADTQYF
TGTGCCAGCAGCCACGTGGGGACCAGGGCAGATACGCAGTATTTT
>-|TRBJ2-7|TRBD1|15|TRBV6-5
CASRQRTGGVYEQYF
TGTGCCAGCAGGCAACGGACAGGGGGCGTCTACGAGCAGTACTTC
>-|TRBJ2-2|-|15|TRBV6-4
CASRPGGQAVGELFF
TGTGCCAGCAGACCGGGGGGCCAGGCCGTCGGGGAGCTGTTTTTT
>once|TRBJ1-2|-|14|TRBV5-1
CASRFREGIGGYTF
TGCGCCAGCAGATTCAGGGAAGGGATAGGGGGCTACACCTTC
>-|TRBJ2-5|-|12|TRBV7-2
CASSRRMGTQYF
TGTGCCAGCAGCCGAAGGATGGGGACCCAGTACTTC
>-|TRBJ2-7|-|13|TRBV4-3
CASSLTQGSEQYF
TGCGCCAGCAGCCTTACCCAGGGGTCCGAGCAGTACTTC
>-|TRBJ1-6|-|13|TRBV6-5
CASRGVGDSPLHF
TGTGCCAGCAGAGGGGTAGGGGATTCACCCCTCCACTTT
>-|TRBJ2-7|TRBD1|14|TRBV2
CASSEMAGGHEQYF
TGTGCCAGCAGTGAAATGGCAGGGGGACACGAGCAGTACTTC
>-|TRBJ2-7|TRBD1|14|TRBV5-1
CASSEAGTGAEQYF
TGCGCCAGCAGCGAAGCCGGGACAGGGGCCGAGCAGTACTTC
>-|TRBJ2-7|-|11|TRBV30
CAWNEGSEQYF
TGTGCCTGGAATGAGGGGAGCGAGCAGTACTTC
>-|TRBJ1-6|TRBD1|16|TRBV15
CATSSRDRVIDSPLHF
TGTGCCACCAGCAGCCGGGACAGGGTAATTGATTCACCCCTCCACTTT
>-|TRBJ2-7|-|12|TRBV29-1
CSVAGLAYEQYF
TGCAGCGTTGCCGGGCTTGCCTACGAGCAGTACTTC
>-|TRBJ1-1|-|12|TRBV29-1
CSVYEGGTEAFF
TGCAGCGTTTACGAAGGGGGGACTGAAGCTTTCTTT
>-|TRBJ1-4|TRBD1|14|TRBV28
CASRAGQGREKLFF
TGTGCCAGCAGAGCGGGACAGGGGCGGGAAAAACTGTTTTTT
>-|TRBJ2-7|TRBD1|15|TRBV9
CASSVDGTGVHEQYF
TGTGCCAGCAGCGTAGATGGGACAGGGGTGCACGAGCAGTACTTC
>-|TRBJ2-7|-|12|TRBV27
CASSLGSYEQYF
TGTGCCAGCAGTTTGGGCTCCTACGAGCAGTACTTC
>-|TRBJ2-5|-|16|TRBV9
CASSHTEDSSQETQYF
TGTGCCAGCAGCCACACCGAAGACAGTAGCCAAGAGACCCAGTACTTC
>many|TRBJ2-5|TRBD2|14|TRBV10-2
CASTPGLGQETQYF
TGCGCCAGCACCCCGGGACTAGGGCAAGAGACCCAGTACTTC
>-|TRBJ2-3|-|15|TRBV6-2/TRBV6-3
CASSLPVGPTDTQYF
TGTGCCAGCAGCCTGCCGGTAGGCCCCACAGATACGCAGTATTTT
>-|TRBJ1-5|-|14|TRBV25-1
CASFYRAPNQPQHF
TGTGCCAGCTTTTACAGGGCCCCCAATCAGCCCCAGCATTTT
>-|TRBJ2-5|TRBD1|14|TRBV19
CASAPGQGMETQYF
TGTGCCAGTGCACCGGGACAGGGAATGGAGACCCAGTACTTC
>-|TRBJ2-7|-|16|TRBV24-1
CATSDWGKSGSYEQYF
TGTGCCACCAGTGATTGGGGGAAGTCGGGTTCCTACGAGCAGTACTTC